This TCR beta chain was found in a study of cytomegalovirus exposure and HLA in healthy donors. Study at large: The 666 first-cohort repertoires shared a platform with the 130 or so validation repertoires, as reported in a later analysis. General study findings and limits: It was reportedly the case that the classifier diagnosed cytomegalovirus status with high specificity and sensitivity.

Worth noting for this clone: Antigen: not known.

Generated by immunoSEQ multiplex PCR, the TCRdb table keeps only in-frame clones and is missing some. Of around 150,000 clones in the sample, approximately 91% were seen once. Sequencing was carried out using PBMCs. This clonotype was obtained from a woman aged 18-35 years in good health and CMV-seropositive.

The chain's CDR3 is CSGSAGTGQGQYF. In nucleotides, the CDR3 is TGCAGCGGCTCAGCTGGGACAGGGCAAGGGCAGTACTTC. The genes are TRBV29-1 and TRBJ2-7; 9 positions agree with TRBD1. The CDR3 runs to 13 residues. Germline loops: CDR1 SQVTM, CDR2 ANQGSEA. V dropped 7 bases and J dropped 9; count of bases not matched to a gene: 13.